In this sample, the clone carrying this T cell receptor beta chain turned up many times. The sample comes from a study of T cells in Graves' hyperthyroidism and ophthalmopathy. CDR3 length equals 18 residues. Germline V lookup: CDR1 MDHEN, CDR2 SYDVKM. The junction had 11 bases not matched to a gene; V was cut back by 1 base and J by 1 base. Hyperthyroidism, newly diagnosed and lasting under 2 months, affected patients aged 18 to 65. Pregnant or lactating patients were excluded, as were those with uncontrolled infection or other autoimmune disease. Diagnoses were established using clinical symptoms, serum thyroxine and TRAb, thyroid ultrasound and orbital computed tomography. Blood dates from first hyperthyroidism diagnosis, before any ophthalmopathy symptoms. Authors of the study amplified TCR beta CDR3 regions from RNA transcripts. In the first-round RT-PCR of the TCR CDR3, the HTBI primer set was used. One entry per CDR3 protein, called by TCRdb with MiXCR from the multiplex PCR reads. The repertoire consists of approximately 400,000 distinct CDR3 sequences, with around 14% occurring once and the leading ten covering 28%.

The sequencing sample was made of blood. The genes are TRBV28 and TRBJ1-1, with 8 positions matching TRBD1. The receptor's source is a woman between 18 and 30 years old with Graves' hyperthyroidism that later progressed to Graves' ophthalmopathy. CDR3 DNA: TGTGCCAGCAGTTTATCCATTTTGGACAGGGTCAAGAACACTGAAGCTTTCTTT. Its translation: CASSLSILDRVKNTEAFF.